Listed below are T cell receptor beta chains from one sample, sequenced in a study of blood T cell repertoires in COVID-19. Data came from immunoSEQ multiplex PCR; TCRdb stores just in-frame clones and leaves some out. Among some 200,000 clones, more than 65% were seen once, and the ten largest hold roughly 2.3%. The specimen sequenced was peripheral blood. These receptor sequences come from a woman aged 60-75 years with acute or convalescent COVID-19. The CDR3 runs from the conserved cysteine through the conserved F or W. A D gene is named only where the DNA matches it firmly. Rows give clone size only sometimes, using once, few, many, or a class for an expanded clone.

j_call clone_size d_call v_call cdr3_aa cdr3_nt
TRBJ1-6 once . TRBV5-4 CASSPQNSNSPLHF TGTGCCAGCAGTCCACAGAACTCCAATTCACCCCTCCACTTT
TRBJ2-7 . . TRBV25-1 CASSGVSYEQYF TGTGCCAGCTCGGGGGTTTCCTACGAGCAGTACTTC
TRBJ1-6 . . TRBV30 CAWSPPRQSNSPLHF TGTGCCTGGAGTCCCCCGAGACAGTCAAATTCACCCCTCCACTTT
TRBJ2-7 . . TRBV3-1/TRBV3-2 CASSQSLRDSNYEQYF TGTGCCAGCAGCCAATCCCTCAGGGATTCTAACTACGAGCAGTACTTC
TRBJ1-1 . TRBD1 TRBV2 CASSEPRGLNTEAFF TGTGCCAGCAGTGAGCCCAGGGGGCTCAACACTGAAGCTTTCTTT
TRBJ1-1 . . TRBV4-1 CASRDTLYSGNTEAFF TGCGCCAGCAGGGACACTTTGTATTCCGGGAACACTGAAGCTTTCTTT
TRBJ1-2 . . TRBV5-4 CASSPPGPGSNYGYTF TGTGCCAGCAGCCCCCCAGGGCCAGGGTCCAACTATGGCTACACCTTC
TRBJ1-6 . . TRBV7-9 CASSRPRGEGALHF TGTGCCAGCAGCCGCCCCCGGGGCGAGGGGGCCCTCCACTTT
TRBJ2-7 . TRBD2 TRBV6-2/TRBV6-3 CASSYSTLAGDNEQYF TGTGCCAGCAGTTACTCTACTTTAGCGGGGGATAACGAGCAGTACTTC
TRBJ2-5 . TRBD2 TRBV28 CASIDPRGGETQYF TGTGCCAGCATCGACCCGCGGGGGGGAGAGACCCAGTACTTC
TRBJ2-5 . TRBD2 TRBV7-8 CASSLVIGLAGQRETQYF TGTGCCAGCAGCTTAGTAATTGGACTAGCGGGGCAGAGGGAGACCCAGTACTTC
TRBJ2-7 . . TRBV4-2 CASSQSSGYEQYF TGTGCCAGCAGCCAAAGTTCGGGATACGAGCAGTACTTC
TRBJ1-2 . . TRBV5-5 CASSLGPNYGYTF TGTGCCAGCAGCTTGGGGCCTAACTATGGCTACACCTTC
TRBJ2-5 . TRBD1 TRBV27 CASSRDRGETQYF TGTGCCAGCAGTCGGGACAGGGGAGAGACCCAGTACTTC
TRBJ1-5 . . TRBV2 CASQGRSNQPQHF TGTGCCAGCCAGGGTCGGAGCAATCAGCCCCAGCATTTT
TRBJ1-6 . TRBD1 TRBV6-1 CASSEAGTGNSPLHF TGTGCCAGCAGTGAAGCCGGGACAGGGAATTCACCCCTCCACTTT
TRBJ1-3 . . TRBV5-1 CASSLDGNIGNTIYF TGCGCCAGCAGCTTAGATGGCAACATCGGAAACACCATATATTTT
TRBJ1-5 . . TRBV18 CASSPGGEAGQPQHF TGTGCCAGCTCACCGGGGGGAGAAGCCGGACAGCCCCAGCATTTT
TRBJ2-7 . TRBD2 TRBV3-1/TRBV3-2 CASSQAGGEQYF TGTGCCAGCAGCCAGGCGGGAGGGGAGCAGTACTTC
TRBJ1-1 once . TRBV28 CASSLFARSEAFF TGTGCCAGCAGTTTATTCGCCAGGTCTGAAGCTTTCTTT
TRBJ1-2 . . TRBV2 CASGAGYGYTF TGTGCCAGCGGTGCGGGCTATGGCTACACCTTC
TRBJ2-1 . . TRBV11-2 CASSLRWYRTYNEQFF TGTGCCAGCAGCTTACGGTGGTATAGAACCTACAATGAGCAGTTCTTC
TRBJ2-7 . TRBD1 TRBV28 CASSGRDRQAYEQYF TGTGCCAGCAGTGGCCGGGACAGGCAAGCCTACGAGCAGTACTTC
TRBJ1-6 . . TRBV4-1 CASSQDRGLNSPLHF TGCGCCAGCAGCCAAGACAGGGGCTTGAATTCACCCCTCCACTTT
TRBJ1-2 . . TRBV28 CASRSDGIYGYTF TGTGCCAGCAGGTCCGACGGGATATATGGCTACACCTTC
TRBJ2-5 many . TRBV7-9 CASSFSGAETQYF TGTGCCAGCAGCTTCTCAGGGGCCGAGACCCAGTACTTC
TRBJ1-1 few TRBD1 TRBV5-1 CASSGVTGGEAFF TGCGCCAGCAGCGGGGTAACAGGGGGAGAAGCTTTCTTT
TRBJ1-2 . . TRBV5-1 CASSLTGKNGYTF TGCGCCAGCAGCTTAACAGGGAAAAATGGCTACACCTTC
TRBJ1-1 . . TRBV21-1 CASSKGDRNTEAFF TGTGCCAGCAGCAAAGGAGACAGGAACACTGAAGCTTTCTTT
TRBJ2-7 . TRBD1 TRBV19 CASSIDQGTEYEQYF TGTGCCAGTAGTATAGATCAGGGGACAGAGTACGAGCAGTACTTC
TRBJ2-7 . TRBD2 TRBV18 CASSLRGGQYEQYF TGTGCCAGCTCACTGCGGGGGGGGCAATACGAGCAGTACTTC
TRBJ2-5 . TRBD1 TRBV7-9 CASSEKTGGQETQYF TGTGCCAGCAGCGAGAAGACAGGGGGCCAGGAGACCCAGTACTTC
TRBJ1-4 . TRBD1 TRBV6-5 CASRQQGAREKLFF TGTGCCAGCAGGCAACAGGGGGCGCGTGAAAAACTGTTTTTT
TRBJ1-2 few . TRBV24-1 CATSDGRVGGYTF TGTGCCACCAGTGATGGCAGGGTAGGTGGCTACACCTTC
TRBJ2-7 . TRBD1 TRBV6-2/TRBV6-3 CASSYGTAVSYEQYF TGTGCCAGCAGTTACGGGACAGCCGTGTCCTACGAGCAGTACTTC
TRBJ2-5 . TRBD1 TRBV3-1/TRBV3-2 CASSQPGQGSSETQYF TGTGCCAGCAGCCAACCGGGACAGGGTAGTAGCGAGACCCAGTACTTC
TRBJ2-5 . TRBD2 TRBV4-2 CASSQDFLAGGLREVQYF TGTGCCAGCAGCCAAGATTTTCTAGCGGGGGGGCTACGTGAGGTCCAGTACTTC
TRBJ1-2 . TRBD1 TRBV10-3 CAITRDRGLDYGYTF TGTGCCATCACCAGGGACAGGGGTCTTGACTATGGCTACACCTTC
TRBJ1-2 . TRBD1 TRBV5-1 CASSFIPDREGGYTF TGCGCCAGCAGCTTTATCCCGGACAGGGAGGGCGGCTACACCTTC
TRBJ2-7 . TRBD1 TRBV6-5 CASRTGAPKYEQYF TGTGCCAGCAGGACAGGGGCTCCGAAGTACGAGCAGTACTTC
TRBJ1-6 . . TRBV2 CASTRGRDSPLHF TGTGCCAGCACCAGGGGAAGGGATTCACCCCTCCACTTT
TRBJ2-2 . . TRBV3-1/TRBV3-2 CASSQTGELFF TGTGCCAGCAGCCAAACTGGGGAGCTGTTTTTT
TRBJ2-1 . . TRBV4-1 CASSQGLSPNEQFF TGCGCCAGCAGCCAAGGACTGAGCCCCAATGAGCAGTTCTTC
TRBJ1-1 few . TRBV4-1 CASSQVQNTEAFF TGCGCCAGCAGCCAGGTACAGAACACTGAAGCTTTCTTT
TRBJ2-3 . . TRBV30 CAWTGLAKDTQYF TGTGCCTGGACAGGCCTAGCGAAAGATACGCAGTATTTT
TRBJ1-2 . . TRBV2 CASSTSPERSYTF TGTGCCAGCAGTACATCGCCGGAGAGGAGCTACACCTTC
TRBJ2-7 . . TRBV3-1/TRBV3-2 CASRPSGTYEQYF TGTGCCAGCAGACCATCCGGGACCTACGAGCAGTACTTC
TRBJ1-2 . TRBD1 TRBV19 CASTHQAGQGTYGYTF TGTGCCAGTACCCATCAGGCGGGACAGGGGACCTATGGCTACACCTTC
TRBJ2-1 . TRBD1 TRBV6-2/TRBV6-3 CASSGTTGHNEQFF TGTGCCAGCAGTGGAACGACAGGGCACAATGAGCAGTTCTTC
TRBJ2-1 . TRBD2 TRBV7-9 CASSETSGGNEQFF TGTGCCAGCAGCGAGACTAGCGGGGGGAATGAGCAGTTCTTC
TRBJ1-2 . . TRBV6-5 CATLQRQGGYTF TGTGCCACCCTACAGCGGCAAGGAGGCTACACCTTC
TRBJ2-4 . TRBD2 TRBV5-6 CASSFRLAEIQYF TGTGCCAGCAGCTTTCGACTAGCGGAAATTCAGTACTTC
TRBJ1-1 few . TRBV2 CASRETQNTEAFF TGTGCCAGCAGAGAGACACAGAACACTGAAGCTTTCTTT
TRBJ2-7 . . TRBV5-1 CVSSSLQAHSYEQYF TGCGTCAGCAGCTCGTTACAGGCACACTCCTACGAGCAGTACTTC
TRBJ1-2 . TRBD1 TRBV29-1 CSVPDPGQEGYGYTF TGCAGCGTTCCAGATCCGGGACAGGAGGGCTATGGCTACACCTTC